This T cell receptor beta chain was identified in a study of T cell changes during pregnancy in multiple sclerosis (dated by TCRdb to about 2019). For context, the study as a whole: The study looked at changes in the T cell repertoire across pregnancy in women with multiple sclerosis.

Turning to this clone: Its recognized antigen is unknown. Base qualities are missing; no much larger clone stands one base away.

CDR1 and CDR2 were assigned from the germline V gene (reference sequence) as MNHEY and SMNVEV. Between the V and J ends, shortened by 2 bases and 5 bases respectively, the junction contains 12 bases. The CDR3 goes from the cysteine to the phenylalanine over 14 residues. Only the CDR3 portion is preserved as DNA: 42 bases, with reading frame beginning at the first base. Library preparation was by the immunoSEQ multiplex PCR assay. In TCRdb, the immuneACCESS table is reduced to in-frame sequences with V and J assigned. These tables do not hold every clone; where another copy was compared, an unresolved V gene accounts for under half, and the others remain unexplained. This sample comprises around 78,000 clones, 93% of them detected only once. The ten largest account for approximately 2.5% of the sample.

Sequenced material: peripheral blood, taken in the second trimester of pregnancy. The origin of this receptor is a female donor with multiple sclerosis, enrolled in a pregnancy study. The rearranged chain carries TRBV27 and TRBJ1-1; TRBD1 might be the D gene, on 6 matching bases. CDR3 reads: CASSLGWGQTEAFF. The sequenced DNA: TGTGCCAGCAGTTTAGGGTGGGGGCAAACTGAAGCTTTCTTT.